This is a list of T cell receptor beta chains from one sample in a study of shared clonotypes between healthy human individuals. TCRdb's copy holds only in-frame clones and misses some; the assay was immunoSEQ multiplex PCR. The profile shows fewer than 650,000 clones, 76% of them singletons. The specimen was PBMCs. The receptors originated from a middle-aged woman in good health. Some clones in this sample may be carry-over from other donors' samples. Each CDR3 is given with its conserved first and last residue. The D gene is left open where the match is weak. Size is omitted from some rows. Given values are once, few, many or a class for expanded clones.

J gene: TRBJ1-2
V gene: TRBV14
clone size: NA
D gene: NA
CDR3 DNA: TGTGCCAGCAGCCCAGGGTGGGGCAGGGGCTACACCTTC
CDR3 protein: CASSPGWGRGYTF

J gene: TRBJ1-4
V gene: TRBV10-3
clone size: NA
D gene: TRBD1
CDR3 DNA: TGTGCCATCATGAACCGGGACAGGGATGAAAAACTGTTTTTT
CDR3 protein: CAIMNRDRDEKLFF

J gene: TRBJ2-3
V gene: TRBV9
clone size: NA
D gene: TRBD2
CDR3 DNA: TGTGCCAGCACCACGAGAGAAGGACTAGCGGGAGTGGGCACAGATACGCAGTATTTT
CDR3 protein: CASTTREGLAGVGTDTQYF

J gene: TRBJ2-1
V gene: TRBV28
clone size: NA
D gene: NA
CDR3 DNA: TGTGCCAGCAGACTCGTGGGAGGCGTCTCCTACAATGAGCAGTTCTTC
CDR3 protein: CASRLVGGVSYNEQFF

J gene: TRBJ2-7
V gene: TRBV6-1
clone size: NA
D gene: TRBD1
CDR3 DNA: TGTGCCAGCAGTGATAGACAGGGTTCATCCTACGAGCAGTACTTC
CDR3 protein: CASSDRQGSSYEQYF

J gene: TRBJ2-7
V gene: TRBV13
clone size: NA
D gene: NA
CDR3 DNA: TGTGCCAGCAGCTTAGAAAGCCGGGCCCCGGCCTACGAGCAGTACTTC
CDR3 protein: CASSLESRAPAYEQYF

J gene: TRBJ1-2
V gene: TRBV28
clone size: few
D gene: NA
CDR3 DNA: TGTGCCAGCAGTAGGACCGGGACAAACTATGGCTACACCTTC
CDR3 protein: CASSRTGTNYGYTF

J gene: TRBJ2-1
V gene: TRBV2
clone size: NA
D gene: TRBD2
CDR3 DNA: TGTGCCAGCAGTGTCAGCGGGAGGGATTTTTACAATGAGCAGTTCTTC
CDR3 protein: CASSVSGRDFYNEQFF

J gene: TRBJ2-5
V gene: TRBV7-9
clone size: NA
D gene: TRBD2
CDR3 DNA: TGTGCCAGCAGCTTATTAGCGGGAGGAGGAGAGACCCAGTACTTC
CDR3 protein: CASSLLAGGGETQYF

J gene: TRBJ2-2
V gene: TRBV5-4
clone size: NA
D gene: TRBD2
CDR3 DNA: TGTGCCAGCAGCTCGGGACTAGCGGGAGGGCGGGGCACCGGGGAGCTGTTTTTT
CDR3 protein: CASSSGLAGGRGTGELFF

J gene: TRBJ2-5
V gene: TRBV7-7
clone size: NA
D gene: NA
CDR3 DNA: TGTGCTAGCAGCTCTTTACGCTGGGAGACCCAGTACTTC
CDR3 protein: CASSSLRWETQYF

J gene: TRBJ1-2
V gene: TRBV5-1
clone size: NA
D gene: TRBD1
CDR3 DNA: TGCGCCAGCAGCTTGGTGGCAGGGGGCGAGTATGGCTACACCTTC
CDR3 protein: CASSLVAGGEYGYTF

J gene: TRBJ1-5
V gene: TRBV7-9
clone size: NA
D gene: NA
CDR3 DNA: TGTGCCAGCAGCTTAAATCGTCAGCCCCAGCATTTT
CDR3 protein: CASSLNRQPQHF

J gene: TRBJ2-7
V gene: TRBV7-7
clone size: NA
D gene: TRBD2
CDR3 DNA: TGTGCCAGCAGTCGACTAGCGGAAGGCTCCTACGAGCAGTACTTC
CDR3 protein: CASSRLAEGSYEQYF

J gene: TRBJ2-7
V gene: TRBV18
clone size: NA
D gene: NA
CDR3 DNA: TGTGCCAGCTCACCGAGTGGGGGTCCCAACTACGAGCAGTACTTC
CDR3 protein: CASSPSGGPNYEQYF

J gene: TRBJ2-5
V gene: TRBV4-2
clone size: NA
D gene: TRBD2
CDR3 DNA: TGTGCCAGCACCGGGACTAGCGGACCTCAAGAGACCCAGTACTTC
CDR3 protein: CASTGTSGPQETQYF

J gene: TRBJ1-2
V gene: TRBV2
clone size: NA
D gene: NA
CDR3 DNA: TGTGCCAGCAACTCAGGGGCAAACTATGGCTACACCTTC
CDR3 protein: CASNSGANYGYTF

J gene: TRBJ2-5
V gene: TRBV2
clone size: NA
D gene: NA
CDR3 DNA: TGTGCCAGCAGTCCGGAGTCTGATGAGACCCAGTACTTC
CDR3 protein: CASSPESDETQYF

J gene: TRBJ2-5
V gene: TRBV28
clone size: many
D gene: TRBD1
CDR3 DNA: TGTGCCAGCAGTCCCGGACAGGCCCAAGAGACCCAGTACTTC
CDR3 protein: CASSPGQAQETQYF

J gene: TRBJ1-4
V gene: TRBV30
clone size: NA
D gene: NA
CDR3 DNA: TGTGCCTGGAGTGTACCCCTCGGGAGTGAAAAACTGTTTTTT
CDR3 protein: CAWSVPLGSEKLFF

J gene: TRBJ2-7
V gene: TRBV10-3
clone size: NA
D gene: TRBD1
CDR3 DNA: TGTGCCATCAGTGAAGGGACAGGGGACCCCTACGAGCAGTACTTC
CDR3 protein: CAISEGTGDPYEQYF

J gene: TRBJ2-5
V gene: TRBV7-2
clone size: NA
D gene: NA
CDR3 DNA: TGTGCCAGCAGCTTTTTTAGCCGCCAAGAGACCCAGTACTTC
CDR3 protein: CASSFFSRQETQYF

J gene: TRBJ2-5
V gene: TRBV9
clone size: NA
D gene: TRBD2
CDR3 DNA: TGTGCCAGCAGCGCGCGGTTGGGGCGGGAGGGCCAAGAGACCCAGTACTTC
CDR3 protein: CASSARLGREGQETQYF

J gene: TRBJ2-7
V gene: TRBV11-2
clone size: NA
D gene: NA
CDR3 DNA: TGTGCCAGCAGCTTAGTCCCGGGTAGTTACTCCTACGAGCAGTACTTC
CDR3 protein: CASSLVPGSYSYEQYF

J gene: TRBJ2-7
V gene: TRBV9
clone size: few
D gene: NA
CDR3 DNA: TGTGCCAGCGGGGGGACAGTTTCCTACGAGCAGTACTTC
CDR3 protein: CASGGTVSYEQYF

J gene: TRBJ2-4
V gene: TRBV7-2
clone size: NA
D gene: NA
CDR3 DNA: TGTGCCAGCAGGGCTGGAGGGGCGGGAAACATTCAGTACTTC
CDR3 protein: CASRAGGAGNIQYF

J gene: TRBJ2-6
V gene: TRBV5-1
clone size: NA
D gene: NA
CDR3 DNA: TGCGCCAGCAGCTTGGCGGGGACGGTGAGCTCTGGGGCCAACGTCCTGACTTTC
CDR3 protein: CASSLAGTVSSGANVLTF

J gene: TRBJ2-1
V gene: TRBV27
clone size: NA
D gene: TRBD1
CDR3 DNA: TGTGCCAGCAGTTGGGACAGAAACAATGAGCAGTTCTTC
CDR3 protein: CASSWDRNNEQFF

J gene: TRBJ2-1
V gene: TRBV30
clone size: NA
D gene: NA
CDR3 DNA: TGTGCCTGGAGTGTACGTGGGGCTTGGTTCTTC
CDR3 protein: CAWSVRGAWFF

J gene: TRBJ2-7
V gene: TRBV7-2
clone size: NA
D gene: TRBD1
CDR3 DNA: TGTGCCAGCAGCTTAAAGACAGGGGGATCCTACGAGCAGTACTTC
CDR3 protein: CASSLKTGGSYEQYF

J gene: TRBJ2-7
V gene: TRBV10-3
clone size: NA
D gene: TRBD2
CDR3 DNA: TGTGCCATCAGTCCCCTAGCGGGAGCGCCTTCCGAGCAGTACTTC
CDR3 protein: CAISPLAGAPSEQYF

J gene: TRBJ1-2
V gene: TRBV19
clone size: NA
D gene: TRBD1
CDR3 DNA: TGTGCCAGTAGTATAGGAAACAGGGGGAACGGCTACACCTTC
CDR3 protein: CASSIGNRGNGYTF

J gene: TRBJ1-5
V gene: TRBV2
clone size: once
D gene: NA
CDR3 DNA: TGTGCCAGCAGTGAATGGCTGGGAAGGGATAGCAATCAGCCCCAGCATTTT
CDR3 protein: CASSEWLGRDSNQPQHF

J gene: TRBJ2-7
V gene: TRBV7-2
clone size: NA
D gene: TRBD2
CDR3 DNA: TGTGCCAGCAGCTTAGCAGCGGGAGGGCCAACGAGCCCCTACGAGCAGTACTTC
CDR3 protein: CASSLAAGGPTSPYEQYF

J gene: TRBJ2-3
V gene: TRBV19
clone size: NA
D gene: TRBD1
CDR3 DNA: TGTGCCACCCGGGACAGGGGGGACCCCACAGATACGCAGTATTTT
CDR3 protein: CATRDRGDPTDTQYF

J gene: TRBJ1-1
V gene: TRBV29-1
clone size: NA
D gene: NA
CDR3 DNA: TGCAGCGTTGATAAGGGGCGGTACACTGAAGCTTTCTTT
CDR3 protein: CSVDKGRYTEAFF